This T cell receptor beta chain was documented in a study of pediatric ulcerative colitis. Findings and limits, study-wide: Substantially fewer templates came from two patients' blood samples.

Ulcerative colitis patients received no immunosuppressive medication before the diagnostic colonoscopy. On this clone itself: As yet, its antigen is unknown.

CDR1 is MGHRA and CDR2 is YSYEKL in the germline V gene. The CDR3 is made up of 17 amino acids. J lost 1 base, V lost 6 bases, and 9 bases had no gene match. Only in-frame clones appear in the TCRdb table, and some are missing; sequencing was by immunoSEQ multiplex PCR. The data hold tens of thousands of clones, with 70% to 80% observed a single time. This chain uses TRBV4-1 with TRBJ1-2; 12 positions agree with TRBD1. This TCR derives from a boy aged 5 to 17 with moderate ulcerative colitis. The sequenced sample consisted of blood. The DNA for the CDR3 is TGCGCCAGCAGACCTCCGGGACAGGGGGCCGATAACTATGGCTACACCTTC. Residues: CASRPPGQGADNYGYTF.